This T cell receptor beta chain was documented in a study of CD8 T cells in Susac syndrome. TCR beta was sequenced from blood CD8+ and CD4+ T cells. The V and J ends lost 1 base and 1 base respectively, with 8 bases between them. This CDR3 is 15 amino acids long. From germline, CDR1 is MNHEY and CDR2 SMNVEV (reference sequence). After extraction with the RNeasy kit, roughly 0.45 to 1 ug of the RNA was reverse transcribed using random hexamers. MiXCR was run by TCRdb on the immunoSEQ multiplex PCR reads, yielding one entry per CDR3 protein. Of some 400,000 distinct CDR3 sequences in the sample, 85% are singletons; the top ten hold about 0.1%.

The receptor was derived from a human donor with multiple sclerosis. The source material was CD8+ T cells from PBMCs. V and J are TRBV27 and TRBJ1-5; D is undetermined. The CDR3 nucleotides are TGTGCCAGCAGTTTATACGGGGTGAGCAATCAGCCCCAGCATTTT. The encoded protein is CASSLYGVSNQPQHF.